One sample yielded the 29 T cell receptor beta chains listed below, sequenced in a study of blood T cell repertoires in COVID-19. This table comes from immunoSEQ multiplex PCR, and its TCRdb copy is limited to in-frame clones, with some not included. The sample shows roughly 150,000 clones, over 65% of them seen only once. Sequencing input: peripheral blood. The receptors originated from a man aged 55 to 70 with acute or convalescent COVID-19.

The chain is built from TRBV29-1 and TRBJ2-3, with D perhaps matching TRBD2 (6 bases). Germline CDR1 and CDR2: SQVTM and ANQGSEA. The CDR3 is made up of 16 amino acids. The V gene lost 4 bases and the J gene lost 0 bases, with 17 bases spanning the gap. CDR3 loop: CSVGGQKGLSTDTQYF. The CDR3 DNA reads TGCAGCGTTGGAGGCCAGAAGGGACTTAGCACAGATACGCAGTATTTT.

This clone was found a few times. The chain is built from TRBV6-1 and TRBJ1-1; no clear D gene. From germline, CDR1 is MNHNS and CDR2 SASEGT. Between the trimmed V and J ends, which lost 0 bases and 5 bases, there was a span of 13 bases. CDR3 size: 15 residues. CDR3 protein: CASSEAEVTWTEAFF. The CDR3 nucleotides read TGTGCCAGCAGTGAAGCAGAGGTTACGTGGACTGAAGCTTTCTTT.

The J gene is TRBJ2-3, the V gene TRBV12-3 or TRBV12-4; 8 nucleotides line up with TRBD1. The CDR3 spans 13 residues. Trimming at V came to 8 bases and at J to 1 base, leaving 2 bases not matched to a gene. Here the CDR3 DNA reads TGTGCCAGCGGACAGGGAGGCACAGATACGCAGTATTTT. The encoded protein is CASGQGGTDTQYF.

This chain joins TRBV3-1 (or the pseudogene TRBV3-2) and TRBJ2-1; 7 positions match TRBD1. Germline-derived CDR1 and CDR2 are LGHDT and YNNKEL (reference sequence). V lost 6 bases and J lost 0; bases outside the gene matches: 20. This CDR3 spans 20 amino acids. The CDR3 DNA follows: TGTGCCAGCAGTCGACTCTTTTTTTGGGACAGCAACTACTCCTACAATGAGCAGTTCTTC. Translating gives CASSRLFFWDSNYSYNEQFF.

The chain couples TRBV7-9 to TRBJ2-1; 13 bases match TRBD2. CDR1 and CDR2 (germline): SEHNR, FQNEAQ (reference sequence). V shed 0 bases, J shed 7 bases, and the junction held 9 bases outside the gene matches. This CDR3 has 18 residues. The DNA of the CDR3 is TGTGCCAGCAGCTTAGCCACTAGCGGGGGGGCCGGGACGAATGAGCAGTTCTTC. It is translated as CASSLATSGGAGTNEQFF.

J is TRBJ1-4 and V is TRBV6-5; 7 bases are shared with TRBD1. The V segment lost 0 bases and the J segment 4 bases; nucleotides outside the gene matches: 5. The CDR3 covers 16 residues. Germline V CDR1 and CDR2: MNHEY, SVGAGI. This CDR3 reads CASSYSVTGINEKLFF. The CDR3, as DNA: TGTGCCAGCAGTTACTCGGTGACAGGGATTAATGAAAAACTGTTTTTT.

This rearrangement joins TRBV5-1 to TRBJ2-1; D not certain. Germline CDR1 and CDR2: SGHRS and YFSETQ. The CDR3 loop spans 12 amino acids. The germline V and J ends were trimmed by 4 bases and 5 bases, with 7 bases remaining between them. As DNA, the CDR3 is TGCGCCAGCAGCGTACAGAACAATGAGCAGTTCTTC. Translated: CASSVQNNEQFF.

The chain uses TRBV5-1 and TRBJ2-1; maybe TRBD1 (5 bases). Germline loops: CDR1 SGHRS, CDR2 YFSETQ. This CDR3 is built from 17 residues. V lost 4 bases and J lost 0, with 17 bases in between. The DNA of the CDR3 is TGCGCCAGCAGCCCCTTGGGGCAGGCGAGCTCCTACAATGAGCAGTTCTTC. This translates into CASSPLGQASSYNEQFF. The full variable domain, rest sourced from reference TRBV5-1 and TRBJ2-1, is KAGVTQTPRYLIKTRGQQVTLSCSPISGHRSVSWYQQTPGQGLQFLFEYFSETQRNKGNFPGRFSGRQFSNSRSEMNVSTLELGDSALYLCASSPLGQASSYNEQFFGPGTRLTVL.

The rearrangement uses TRBV6-5 and TRBJ1-2, with a weak D call TRBD1 (5 bases). Per the germline V gene, CDR1 is MNHEY and CDR2 is SVGAGI. Trimming removed 10 bases at V and 4 bases at J, with 22 bases between. The CDR3 consists of 15 residues. The CDR3 DNA sequence: TGTGCCACGCGATCCCCCGGGAGGGGAAGCTATGGCTACACCTTC. Translation: CATRSPGRGSYGYTF.

Worth noting for this clone: This sample includes further DNA sequences coding for the same CDR3. The V and J genes are TRBV19 and TRBJ2-1, with D possibly being TRBD1 (7 bases). The CDR3 loop spans 14 amino acids. V dropped 5 bases and J dropped 2 bases, with 10 bases sitting between them. The V gene's germline CDR1 is LNHDA and CDR2 SQIVND (reference sequence). The CDR3 DNA reads TGTGCCAGTAGTTCAGGGGGGCCCTACAATGAGCAGTTCTTC. It is translated as CASSSGGPYNEQFF.

CDR3 DNA sequence: TGTGCCAGCAGCCTACGGACAGAACCGGATGAGCAGTTCTTC. This sequence encodes CASSLRTEPDEQFF. The chain has TRBV3-1 (or the pseudogene TRBV3-2) and TRBJ2-1; TRBD1 is a possible D gene (6 bases). Germline CDR1 reads LGHDT; CDR2 reads YNNKEL (reference sequence). This CDR3 has 14 amino acids. Trimming pared 4 bases from V and 8 bases from J, leaving 15 bases between.

V gene TRBV14 combines with J gene TRBJ1-5; D is undetermined. The CDR3 spans 20 residues. V lost 0 bases and J lost 0, with 21 bases in between. From germline, CDR1 is SGHDN and CDR2 FVKESK. The CDR3 DNA is TGTGCCAGCAGCCAAGATCTGTCGGTCGGAGGGCCTTATAGCAATCAGCCCCAGCATTTT. Residues: CASSQDLSVGGPYSNQPQHF.

In its sample, this clone was seen a few times. V is TRBV9 and J is TRBJ2-5, with D possibly TRBD1 on 6 matching bases. V was cut by 0 bases and J by 5 bases, with 11 bases left in between. CDR1 and CDR2 from the germline V gene are SGDLS and YYNGEE. The CDR3 runs 14 residues. The CDR3 DNA follows: TGTGCCAGCAGCGTAGAAGGGGGTGTGGAGACCCAGTACTTC. It specifies CASSVEGGVETQYF.

This clone came up a few times. The chain is built from TRBV5-1 and TRBJ1-1; the match to TRBD1 covers 7 bases. Trimming took 0 bases from V and 7 from J; bases not matched to a gene: 6. Germline CDR1 and CDR2: SGHRS and YFSETQ. The CDR3 has 14 amino acids. The CDR3 DNA reads TGCGCCAGCAGCTTGGGACAGGGCAACTATGAAGCTTTCTTT. Translating it yields CASSLGQGNYEAFF.

In its sample, this clone was seen a few times. CDR3: CASSSPGQGSSPLHF. CDR3 nucleotide sequence: TGTGCCAGCAGTTCTCCGGGACAGGGTAGTTCACCCCTCCACTTT. The V call is TRBV28, the J call TRBJ1-6, with 9 bases matching TRBD1. CDR3 length: 15 residues. Germline V gives CDR1 MDHEN, CDR2 SYDVKM. After removal of 4 bases from V and 9 bases from J, the junction contained 7 bases not matched to a gene.

The chain carries TRBV19 and TRBJ2-6; D gene ambiguous. The length of the CDR3 is 16 residues. With 3 bases removed from V and 0 bases from J, the gap between germline ends came to 9 bases. From germline, CDR1 is LNHDA and CDR2 SQIVND (reference sequence). CDR3 residues: CASSIIYSSGANVLTF. DNA for the CDR3: TGTGCCAGTAGTATTATCTACAGCTCTGGGGCCAACGTCCTGACTTTC.

At least ten counts were recorded for this clone. The chain employs TRBV7-3 and TRBJ2-1, with D perhaps TRBD1 (6 bases). Germline lookup yields CDR1 SGHTA and CDR2 FQGTGA. The CDR3 spans 16 residues. Trimming took off 4 bases at V and 0 bases at J, with 13 bases between the two ends. CDR3 residues: CASSSSLTGSYNEQFF. The CDR3 DNA reads as TGTGCCAGCAGCTCTTCATTGACAGGCTCCTACAATGAGCAGTTCTTC. Full variable domain (remainder filled in from reference TRBV7-3 and TRBJ2-1): GAGVSQTPSNKVTEKGKYVELRCDPISGHTALYWYRQSLGQGPEFLIYFQGTGAADDSGLPNDRFFAVRPEGSVSTLKIQRTERGDSAVYLCASSSSLTGSYNEQFFGPGTRLTVL.

CDR3 protein: CATSRVASGHPRETQYF. CDR3 bases: TGTGCCACCAGCAGAGTGGCTAGCGGGCACCCCAGGGAGACCCAGTACTTC. The V gene is TRBV15, the J gene TRBJ2-5; 8 bases line up with TRBD2. The CDR3 has 17 amino acids. Germline lookup yields CDR1 LNHNV and CDR2 YYDKDF (reference sequence). The V segment lost 1 base and the J segment 5 bases; nucleotides outside the gene matches: 12.

CDR3 amino acids: CASSLYTGNGYTF. CDR3 sequence (DNA): TGTGCCAGCAGCTTGTATACAGGCAATGGCTACACCTTC. The chain recombines TRBV5-6 with TRBJ1-2; the D gene is possibly TRBD1 (5 bases). CDR3 length: 13 amino acids. Trimming stripped 1 base from V and 6 bases from J, with 10 bases between. Germline V gene lookup returns CDR1 SGHDT and CDR2 YYEEEE. Full variable domain (missing parts from reference TRBV5-6 and TRBJ1-2): DAGVTQSPTHLIKTRGQQVTLRCSPKSGHDTVSWYQQALGQGPQFIFQYYEEEERQRGNFPDRFSGHQFPNYSSELNVNALLLGDSALYLCASSLYTGNGYTFGSGTRLTVV.

The chain joins TRBV13 to TRBJ1-2; D may be TRBD1 (6 bases). This CDR3 contains 15 residues. Germline CDR1 is PRHDT and CDR2 is FYEKMQ (reference sequence). V lost 5 bases to trimming and J lost 2 bases, with 15 bases between them. CDR3 in amino acids: CASSPRDKSNYGYTF. CDR3 DNA: TGTGCCAGCAGCCCAAGGGACAAATCAAACTATGGCTACACCTTC.

This chain connects TRBV12-3 or TRBV12-4 to TRBJ1-1; 7 bases match TRBD1. CDR3 length: 13 residues. After removal of 5 bases from V and 6 bases from J, the junction contained 6 bases not matched to a gene. The CDR3 DNA is TGTGCCAGCAGTCCGACAGGGACGCCTGAAGCTTTCTTT. Translation gives CASSPTGTPEAFF.

The rearrangement uses TRBV5-6 and TRBJ1-2; TRBD1 matches 7 bases. Germline loops: CDR1 SGHDT, CDR2 YYEEEE. V was pared by 5 bases and J by 5 bases, with 9 bases of the junction left unmatched. This CDR3 has 14 amino acids. The CDR3 loop is CASSYDRARYGYTF. CDR3 coding DNA: TGTGCCAGCAGTTACGACAGGGCTCGGTATGGCTACACCTTC.

In this sample, this clone turned up many times. J is TRBJ2-7 and V is TRBV7-8, with 8 bases identical to TRBD1. Per the germline V gene, CDR1 is SGHVS and CDR2 is FQNEAQ. After removal of 2 bases from V and 2 bases from J, the junction contained 5 bases not matched to a gene. The CDR3 covers 15 residues. CDR3 residues: CASSLSTGGTYEQYF. The CDR3 region has the DNA TGTGCCAGCAGCTTAAGTACAGGGGGGACCTACGAGCAGTACTTC.

The chain recombines TRBV29-1 with TRBJ2-2, with D perhaps TRBD1 (5 bases). The germline V and J ends were trimmed by 1 base and 6 bases, with 15 bases remaining between them. CDR3 length: 15 amino acids. The germline gives CDR1 SQVTM, CDR2 ANQGSEA. The CDR3 nucleotides read TGCAGCGTTGAAGGGGCAGGGCGGTTAGCCGGGGAGCTGTTTTTT. Its translation: CSVEGAGRLAGELFF.

This chain uses TRBV6-5 with TRBJ2-1; TRBD1 aligns across 10 bases. Trimming removed 6 bases from V and 4 bases from J; junction bases left unmatched: 6. This CDR3 has 15 residues. Per germline, CDR1 MNHEY and CDR2 SVGAGI. CDR3 nucleotides: TGTGCCAGCAGCCGACAGGGGGCTTTTTACAATGAGCAGTTCTTC. This sequence encodes CASSRQGAFYNEQFF.

This chain links TRBV11-3 with TRBJ2-7, with 7 bases that match TRBD2. The CDR3 runs 12 residues. The germline V gene has CDR1 SGHNT and CDR2 YENEEA. Losses at the gene ends were 8 bases for V and 2 bases for J; bases not matched to a gene: 3. Here the CDR3 reads CASSSGTYEQYF. The CDR3, as DNA: TGTGCCAGCTCTAGCGGAACCTACGAGCAGTACTTC.

As DNA, the CDR3 is TGCGCCAGCAGCCAAGTGGTGGGCGCCCCCAATAGCTATGGCTACACCTTC. Translation: CASSQVVGAPNSYGYTF. This rearrangement joins TRBV4-1 to TRBJ1-2; D is unresolved. The CDR3 runs to 17 residues. V was pared by 1 base and J by 4 bases, with 19 bases between. Germline values: CDR1 MGHRA, CDR2 YSYEKL.

This chain uses TRBV2 with TRBJ2-2, with D perhaps TRBD2 (5 bases). Germline V gives CDR1 SNHLY, CDR2 FYNNEI. The CDR3 is made up of 14 amino acids. Trimming pared 7 bases from V and 0 bases from J, leaving 9 bases between. The CDR3 nucleotides are TGTGCCAGCAACTCAGCGGCGAACACCGGGGAGCTGTTTTTT. Translating it yields CASNSAANTGELFF.

The V call is TRBV6-5, the J call TRBJ1-2; 7 bases map to TRBD1. CDR1 is MNHEY and CDR2 is SVGAGI in the germline V gene. The length of the CDR3 is 14 residues. J lost 3 bases, V lost 2 bases, and 3 bases had no gene match. CDR3 coding DNA: TGTGCCAGCAGTTACCGAGGGGGCGACTATGGCTACACCTTC. This codes for CASSYRGGDYGYTF.